This T cell receptor (beta chain) stems from a study of blood T cell repertoires in COVID-19. Profiled with immunoSEQ multiplex PCR; TCRdb holds only in-frame clones, not every one. Of some 180,000 clones listed, 70% to 80% are singletons. The CDR3 loop spans 14 amino acids. V lost 10 bases to trimming and J lost 3 bases, with 16 bases between them. Germline V gene lookup returns CDR1 MNHEY and CDR2 SVGAGI. This TCR was recovered from a woman in her fifties or sixties with active or convalescent COVID-19. The sample consisted of peripheral blood. The chain combines TRBV6-5 with TRBJ1-3, with D maybe TRBD1 (6 bases). For the CDR3, the DNA is TGTGCCACCAGGACAGCAACGAGTGGAAACACCATATATTTT. Translated: CATRTATSGNTIYF.